Each of the 32 T cell receptor beta chains below was sequenced from the same sample in a study of T cell changes during pregnancy in multiple sclerosis. Sequencing used immunoSEQ multiplex PCR; TCRdb keeps in-frame clones, though not all of them. This table holds more than 85,000 clones, 90% to 95% found once. The sample in question was peripheral blood, obtained in the second trimester of pregnancy. Receptors originate from a female donor with multiple sclerosis, enrolled in a pregnancy study.

This rearrangement joins TRBV7-6 to TRBJ2-7; unclear D gene. Trimming removed 1 base at V and 2 bases at J, with 12 bases between. Germline CDR1 is SGHVS and CDR2 is FNYEAQ. This CDR3 region has 15 residues. DNA of the CDR3: TGTGCCAGCAGCTTAGATGGCGGCGCTACCTACGAGCAGTACTTC. It encodes CASSLDGGATYEQYF.

J is TRBJ1-2 and V is TRBV28; the D gene is possibly TRBD1 (6 bases). This CDR3 is built from 17 residues. V dropped 2 bases and J dropped 0 bases, with 16 bases sitting between them. Germline CDR1 reads MDHEN; CDR2 reads SYDVKM. CDR3 sequence (DNA): TGTGCCAGCAGTTTAGGGGCAGGGGTAAAGACTAACTATGGCTACACCTTC. Residues: CASSLGAGVKTNYGYTF.

The chain employs TRBV13 and TRBJ2-3; TRBD2 agrees at 14 bases. Trimming at V came to 3 bases and at J to 1 base, leaving 9 bases not matched to a gene. CDR1 and CDR2 from the germline V gene are PRHDT and FYEKMQ (reference sequence). The CDR3 is 19 residues long. The CDR3 sequence: CASSLSGTSGRWGTDTQYF. The DNA of the CDR3 is TGTGCCAGCAGCTTGTCCGGGACTAGCGGGAGATGGGGCACAGATACGCAGTATTTT.

The chain recombines TRBV10-3 with TRBJ1-6, with D tentatively TRBD1 (5 bases). This CDR3 is built from 15 residues. Germline-derived CDR1 and CDR2 are ENHRY and SYGVKD. V was cut by 7 bases and J by 8 bases, with 18 bases left in between. CDR3 DNA sequence: TGTGCCATCATGGAAGGGGTATTGAAGGATTCACCCCTCCACTTT. Protein product: CAIMEGVLKDSPLHF.

The CDR3 bases are TGTGCCAGCACTCCCCAGGGGGCAACAGATACGCAGTATTTT. It is translated as CASTPQGATDTQYF. V gene TRBV5-8 combines with J gene TRBJ2-3, with 8 bases identical to TRBD1. With 6 bases clipped from V and 3 bases from J, the junction kept 6 bases outside the gene matches. This CDR3 spans 14 amino acids. The V gene's germline CDR1 is SGHTS and CDR2 YDEGEE.

The chain is built from TRBV6-4 and TRBJ2-1, with D uncertain. Germline CDR1 and CDR2: MRHNA and SNTAGT. The CDR3 contains 13 residues. V was clipped by 4 bases and J by 8 bases, with 12 bases between them. The CDR3 region is CASSAEPRDEQFF. The DNA of the CDR3 is TGTGCCAGCAGTGCCGAGCCTCGGGATGAGCAGTTCTTC.

J is TRBJ1-6 and V is TRBV6-4; D call uncertain. Germline V gene sequence: CDR1 MRHNA, CDR2 SNTAGT. The V end was cut by 0 bases, the J end by 5 bases, with 14 bases between. The CDR3 totals 17 residues. The chain's CDR3 is CASSDSAPTEDNSPLHF. CDR3 sequence (DNA): TGTGCCAGCAGTGACTCTGCACCGACCGAGGATAATTCACCCCTCCACTTT.

The chain combines TRBV7-3 with TRBJ2-1, with D possibly TRBD1 on 5 matching bases. Germline V gene data show CDR1 as SGHTA and CDR2 as FQGTGA. The CDR3 runs 13 residues. The V end was cut by 6 bases, the J end by 4 bases, with 10 bases between. The CDR3 DNA reads TGTGCCAGCAGTCCGGACACATACAATGAGCAGTTCTTC. Its protein product is CASSPDTYNEQFF.

J is TRBJ1-1 and V is TRBV5-4; D unresolved. The CDR3 sequence is 15 residues long. Between the trimmed V and J ends, which lost 0 bases and 1 base, there was a span of 10 bases. Germline CDR1 SGHNT, CDR2 YYREEE (reference sequence). CDR3 in DNA: TGTGCCAGCAGCTTGGGGGGAGGGAGGAACACTGAAGCTTTCTTT. It codes for CASSLGGGRNTEAFF.

This clone turned up a few times. The chain employs TRBV29-1 and TRBJ1-1; D may be TRBD1 (5 bases). The V gene's germline CDR1 is SQVTM and CDR2 ANQGSEA. This CDR3 has 13 residues. The V end was cut by 7 bases, the J end by 4 bases, with 16 bases between. The CDR3, as DNA: TGCAGCGGAGATGGAGGGGTGGGCACTGAAGCTTTCTTT. Residues: CSGDGGVGTEAFF.

This clone was seen a handful of times. As DNA, the CDR3 is TGTGCCAGCAGTGCCTATTCTACCCGGGACAGGGAGGATGAAAAACTGTTTTTT. It specifies CASSAYSTRDREDEKLFF. The chain joins TRBV2 to TRBJ1-4; TRBD1 matches at 9 bases. The trim removed 4 bases at V and 6 bases at J, leaving 15 bases unmatched. CDR3 length: 18 amino acids. CDR1 and CDR2 from the germline V gene are SNHLY and FYNNEI.

The rearrangement links TRBV28 to TRBJ1-2; 9 bases line up with TRBD1. Germline-derived CDR1 and CDR2 are MDHEN and SYDVKM. The trim removed 3 bases at V and 2 bases at J, leaving 4 bases unmatched. CDR3 length: 15 amino acids. CDR3 DNA: TGTGCCAGCAGTTTCCCCGGGACAGGGAACTATGGCTACACCTTC. Translation gives CASSFPGTGNYGYTF.

The V call is TRBV5-1, the J call TRBJ2-5; the match to TRBD2 covers 10 bases. Germline CDR1 reads SGHRS; CDR2 reads YFSETQ. With V trimmed by 0 bases and J by 1 base, 3 bases remained unmatched. This CDR3 spans 16 amino acids. The CDR3 here is CASSLVAGGRQETQYF. The CDR3 nucleotides read TGCGCCAGCAGCTTGGTAGCGGGGGGCCGCCAAGAGACCCAGTACTTC.

The chain couples TRBV18 to TRBJ2-3; D unclear. CDR3 length equals 13 residues. Trimming removed 3 bases at V and 4 bases at J, with 8 bases between. CDR1 KGHSH and CDR2 LQKENI come from the germline V gene. The CDR3 here is CASSPKSADTQYF. The CDR3, as DNA: TGTGCCAGCTCACCTAAATCCGCAGATACGCAGTATTTT. The whole variable domain, filled in from reference TRBV18 and TRBJ2-3, reads NAGVMQNPRHLVRRRGQEARLRCSPMKGHSHVYWYRQLPEEGLKFMVYLQKENIIDESGMPKERFSAEFPKEGPSILRIQQVVRGDSAAYFCASSPKSADTQYFGPGTRLTVL.

The chain uses TRBV2 and TRBJ2-7, with TRBD1 identical over 11 bases. The junction had 5 bases not matched to a gene; V was cut back by 10 bases and J by 3 bases. Per germline, CDR1 SNHLY and CDR2 FYNNEI. The CDR3 has 13 amino acids. Here the CDR3 reads CATGQGGIYEQYF. CDR3 nucleotides: TGTGCCACGGGACAGGGGGGAATCTACGAGCAGTACTTC.

The chain recombines TRBV19 with TRBJ2-1; perhaps TRBD2 as D (5 bases). Trimming cost V 10 bases and J 6 bases, with 19 bases left between them. This CDR3 has 14 residues. CDR1 is LNHDA, CDR2 SQIVND, per germline (reference sequence). CDR3 nucleotides: TGTGCCACTACCTCCATACCGGGGTCCAATGAGCAGTTCTTC. Its protein is CATTSIPGSNEQFF.

The genes are TRBV6-1 and TRBJ2-7; perhaps TRBD1 as D (5 bases). CDR1 and CDR2 from the germline V gene are MNHNS and SASEGT. This CDR3 has 13 residues. The V end was cut by 2 bases, the J end by 5 bases, with 10 bases between. The CDR3 bases are TGTGCCAGCAGTGAAAGGGGCCCGGACGAGCAGTACGTC. Residues: CASSERGPDEQYV.

The chain uses TRBV5-1 and TRBJ1-2, with a tentative D call TRBD1 (5 bases). Germline V gives CDR1 SGHRS, CDR2 YFSETQ. Trimming removed 2 bases at V and 8 bases at J, with 16 bases between. The CDR3 sequence is 14 residues long. CDR3 in DNA: TGCGCCAGCAGCTTTACAGGTCTGGGCTTGGGCTACACCTTC. Translation: CASSFTGLGLGYTF.

This clone was picked up one time. The chain uses TRBV5-1 and TRBJ2-2, with TRBD2 as a possible D gene (6 bases). Trimming shortened V by 4 bases and J by 3 bases, and 13 bases separated the two germline ends. The CDR3 runs 15 residues. Germline V CDR1 and CDR2: SGHRS, YFSETQ. Here the CDR3 reads CASSHGGSYTGELFF. CDR3 in DNA: TGCGCCAGCAGCCATGGGGGGTCGTACACCGGGGAGCTGTTTTTT.

The chain carries TRBV2 and TRBJ1-6; TRBD1 agrees at 9 bases. The V gene end was trimmed by 8 bases and the J gene end by 7 bases; junction bases not matched to a gene: 6. From germline, CDR1 is SNHLY and CDR2 FYNNEI. The CDR3 loop spans 14 amino acids. The CDR3 reads CASSGQGTNSPLHF. Here the CDR3 DNA reads TGTGCCAGCTCCGGACAGGGGACGAATTCACCCCTCCACTTT.

The gene calls are TRBV19 and TRBJ2-1; 10 positions agree with TRBD2. Germline CDR1 is LNHDA and CDR2 is SQIVND (reference sequence). This CDR3 has 14 residues. V lost 4 bases to trimming and J lost 9 bases; unmatched junction nucleotides: 6. DNA of the CDR3: TGTGCCAGTAGTAGGCTAGCGGGAGATTCTGAGCAGTTCTTC. It is translated as CASSRLAGDSEQFF.

The V call is TRBV28, the J call TRBJ2-1; D remains unclear. The CDR3 has 13 residues. The V and J ends lost 2 bases and 9 bases respectively, with 11 bases between them. Germline-derived CDR1 and CDR2 are MDHEN and SYDVKM. CDR3 in amino acids: CASSLVVTGEQFF. The CDR3 bases are TGTGCCAGCAGTTTAGTGGTAACCGGTGAGCAGTTCTTC.

The chain couples TRBV5-5 to TRBJ1-2; D might be TRBD1 (5 bases). Germline-derived CDR1 and CDR2 are SGHKS and YYEKEE (reference sequence). Trimming stripped 5 bases from V and 1 base from J, with 15 bases between. The CDR3 covers 15 residues. The CDR3 region is CASRGGADYNYGYTF. In nucleotides, the CDR3 is TGTGCCAGCAGGGGAGGGGCTGATTATAACTATGGCTACACCTTC.

This chain links TRBV19 with TRBJ1-1, with 12 bases aligning to TRBD1. With V trimmed by 9 bases and J by 5 bases, 13 bases remained unmatched. The length of the CDR3 is 16 residues. Germline values: CDR1 LNHDA, CDR2 SQIVND (reference sequence). CDR3 region: CASAGYPGQGATEAFF. CDR3 in DNA: TGTGCCAGCGCCGGATATCCGGGACAGGGGGCAACTGAAGCTTTCTTT.

CDR3 bases: TGTGCCTGGAGCCCCGGGTACGAGCAGTACTTC. Its protein product is CAWSPGYEQYF. This chain links TRBV30 with TRBJ2-7; D gene ambiguous. Germline V CDR1 and CDR2: GTSNPN, SVGIG (reference sequence). This CDR3 is built from 11 residues. Deletions cut 3 bases from V and 4 bases from J, with 7 bases between.

The chain has TRBV19 and TRBJ1-5, with a tentative D call TRBD1 (5 bases). The CDR3 extends over 15 amino acids. The germline V and J ends were trimmed by 7 bases and 3 bases, with 16 bases remaining between them. In germline, CDR1 is LNHDA, CDR2 SQIVND (reference sequence). CDR3 bases: TGTGCCAGTAAAGTGGGGCAGATCAACAATCAGCCCCAGCATTTT. This translates into CASKVGQINNQPQHF.

This clone was counted a single time. The CDR3 DNA reads as TGTGCCAGCAGAGGGGGGGCCCGAGGGTGGTACACTGAAGCTTTCTTT. It yields the protein CASRGGARGWYTEAFF. V is TRBV27 and J is TRBJ1-1; possibly TRBD1 for D (6 bases). V was shortened by 6 bases and J by 3 bases, with 20 bases between the two germline ends. Germline-derived CDR1 and CDR2 are MNHEY and SMNVEV (reference sequence). This CDR3 is built from 16 residues.

The chain joins TRBV19 to TRBJ2-5; D might be TRBD2 (5 bases). The germline V and J ends were trimmed by 3 bases and 3 bases, with 8 bases remaining between them. The CDR3 covers 13 residues. Germline V gene data show CDR1 as LNHDA and CDR2 as SQIVND (reference sequence). This CDR3 is CASSMRAEETQYF. CDR3 DNA sequence: TGTGCCAGTAGTATGAGGGCGGAAGAGACCCAGTACTTC.

This rearrangement joins TRBV30 to TRBJ1-5; D gene ambiguous. V shed 5 bases and J shed 0 bases, with 17 bases lying between them. CDR3 length equals 16 residues. Germline V gives CDR1 GTSNPN, CDR2 SVGIG (reference sequence). CDR3 nucleotides: TGTGCCTGGGCCCCGGGAGCACGATATAGCAATCAGCCCCAGCATTTT. Translation gives CAWAPGARYSNQPQHF.

J is TRBJ2-7 and V is TRBV9; a weak D match, TRBD2 (5 bases). The CDR3 runs 14 residues. The germline CDR1 and CDR2 sequences are SGDLS and YYNGEE. V lost 2 bases and J 1 base, leaving 10 bases between the germline ends. CDR3 region: CASSVGVASYEQYF. The CDR3 bases are TGTGCCAGCAGCGTTGGGGTAGCGTCCTACGAGCAGTACTTC.

The rearrangement links TRBV25-1 to TRBJ2-3; the D gene is possibly TRBD1 (6 bases). The V end was cut by 2 bases, the J end by 2 bases, with 14 bases between. Germline V lookup: CDR1 MGHDK, CDR2 SYGVNS. The CDR3 loop spans 16 amino acids. This CDR3 reads CASSEGARGITDTQYF. Written as DNA, the CDR3 is TGTGCCAGCAGTGAAGGGGCAAGGGGGATCACAGATACGCAGTATTTT.

This chain uses TRBV6-5 with TRBJ2-2; possible D gene TRBD2, 5 bases. Germline V gene data show CDR1 as MNHEY and CDR2 as SVGAGI. V lost 8 bases to trimming and J lost 5 bases, with 12 bases between them. The CDR3 spans 13 residues. CDR3 nucleotides: TGTGCCAGCCTTTGGGGAGATACCGGGGAGCTGTTTTTT. This encodes CASLWGDTGELFF.